The subject of this entry is one T cell receptor beta chain. What it binds is unknown. The record originates from a study of cytomegalovirus exposure and HLA in healthy donors. The overall study: From HLA-typed donors, an early data release held approximately 85 million unique TCRs. The Caucasian-associated ancestry cluster contained about four fifths of the roughly 400 genotyped donors. Overall study results and limits: Sequences of the TCR beta chain were said to predict the HLA-A and HLA-B alleles of most subjects accurately.

The trim removed 6 bases at V and 6 bases at J, leaving 7 bases unmatched. The V gene's germline CDR1 is MNHNS and CDR2 SASEGT. This CDR3 contains 13 residues. Primers: 60 Vbeta forward and 13 Jbeta reverse. TCRdb keeps only in-frame clones here, not all; method: immunoSEQ multiplex PCR. This table holds roughly 130,000 clones, around 74% found once. Sequenced sample: PBMCs. The TCR originated in a man younger than 35 in good health and CMV-seropositive. The chain carries TRBV6-1 and TRBJ2-7, with 8 bases lining up with TRBD1. The chain's CDR3 is CASRAGQGLEQYF. CDR3 sequence (DNA): TGTGCCAGCAGGGCCGGACAGGGTCTCGAGCAGTACTTC.